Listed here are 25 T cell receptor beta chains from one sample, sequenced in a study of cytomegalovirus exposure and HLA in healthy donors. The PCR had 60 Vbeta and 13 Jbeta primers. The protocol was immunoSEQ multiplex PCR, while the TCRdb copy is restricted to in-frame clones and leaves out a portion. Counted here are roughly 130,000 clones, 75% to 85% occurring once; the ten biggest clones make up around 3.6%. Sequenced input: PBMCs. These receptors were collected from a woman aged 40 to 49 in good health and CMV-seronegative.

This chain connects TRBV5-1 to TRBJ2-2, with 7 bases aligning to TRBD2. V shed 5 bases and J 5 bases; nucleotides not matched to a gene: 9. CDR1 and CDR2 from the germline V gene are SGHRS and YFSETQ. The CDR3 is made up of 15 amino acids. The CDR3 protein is CASSGLVRGTGELFF. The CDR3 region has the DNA TGCGCCAGCAGTGGTTTAGTGCGGGGGACCGGGGAGCTGTTTTTT.

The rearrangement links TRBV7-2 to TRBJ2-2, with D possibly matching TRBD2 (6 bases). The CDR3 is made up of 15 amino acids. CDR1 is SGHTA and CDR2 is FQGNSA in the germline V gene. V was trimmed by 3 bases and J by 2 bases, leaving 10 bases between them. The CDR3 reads CASSFQGGNTGELFF. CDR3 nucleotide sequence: TGTGCCAGCAGCTTCCAGGGAGGTAACACCGGGGAGCTGTTTTTT.

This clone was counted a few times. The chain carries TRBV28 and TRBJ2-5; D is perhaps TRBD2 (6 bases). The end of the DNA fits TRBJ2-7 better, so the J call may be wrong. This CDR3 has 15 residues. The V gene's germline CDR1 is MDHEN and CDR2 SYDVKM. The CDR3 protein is CASSLPLAYAYEQYF. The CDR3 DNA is TGTGCCAGCAGTTTACCCCTAGCGTACGCCTACGAGCAGTACTTC.

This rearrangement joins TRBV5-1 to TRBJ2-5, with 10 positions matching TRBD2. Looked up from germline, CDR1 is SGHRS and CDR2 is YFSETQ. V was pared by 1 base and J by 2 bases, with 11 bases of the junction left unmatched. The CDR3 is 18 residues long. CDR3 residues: CASSLIPSGGPIQETQYF. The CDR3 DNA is TGCGCCAGCAGCTTGATTCCTAGCGGGGGCCCGATTCAAGAGACCCAGTACTTC.

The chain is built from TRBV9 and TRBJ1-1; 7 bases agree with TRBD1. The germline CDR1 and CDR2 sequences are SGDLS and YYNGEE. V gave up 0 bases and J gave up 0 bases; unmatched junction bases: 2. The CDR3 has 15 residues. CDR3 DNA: TGTGCCAGCAGCGTAGGGGGACAGTTGAACACTGAAGCTTTCTTT. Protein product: CASSVGGQLNTEAFF. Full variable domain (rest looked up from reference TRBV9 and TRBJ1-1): DSGVTQTPKHLITATGQRVTLRCSPRSGDLSVYWYQQSLDQGLQFLIQYYNGEERAKGNILERFSAQQFPDLHSELNLSSLELGDSALYFCASSVGGQLNTEAFFGQGTRLTVV.

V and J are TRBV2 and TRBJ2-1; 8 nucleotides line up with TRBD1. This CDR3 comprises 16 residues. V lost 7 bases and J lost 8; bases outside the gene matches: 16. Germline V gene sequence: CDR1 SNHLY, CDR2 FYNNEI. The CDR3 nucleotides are TGTGCCAGCAACGGGGGACAGGTGGGGAGCGGCGATGAGCAGTTCTTC. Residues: CASNGGQVGSGDEQFF.

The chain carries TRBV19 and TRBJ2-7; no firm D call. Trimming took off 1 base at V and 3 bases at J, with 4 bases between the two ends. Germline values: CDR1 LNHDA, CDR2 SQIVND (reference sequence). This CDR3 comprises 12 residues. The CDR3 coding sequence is TGTGCCAGTAGTATAGGAGGCTACGAGCAGTACTTC. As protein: CASSIGGYEQYF.

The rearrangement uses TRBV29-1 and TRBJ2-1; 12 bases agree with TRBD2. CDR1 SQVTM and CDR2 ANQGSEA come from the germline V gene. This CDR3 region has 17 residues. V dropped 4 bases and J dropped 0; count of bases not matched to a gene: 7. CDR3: CSVVRLAGALSYNEQFF. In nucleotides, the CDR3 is TGCAGCGTTGTGCGACTAGCGGGAGCCCTCTCCTACAATGAGCAGTTCTTC.

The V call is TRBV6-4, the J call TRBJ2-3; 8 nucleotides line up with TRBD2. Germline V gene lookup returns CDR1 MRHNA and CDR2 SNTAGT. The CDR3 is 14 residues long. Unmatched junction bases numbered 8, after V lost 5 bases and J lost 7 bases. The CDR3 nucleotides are TGTGCCAGCAGTCCGGGAGGGGACCCGAATACGCAGTATTTT. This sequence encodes CASSPGGDPNTQYF.

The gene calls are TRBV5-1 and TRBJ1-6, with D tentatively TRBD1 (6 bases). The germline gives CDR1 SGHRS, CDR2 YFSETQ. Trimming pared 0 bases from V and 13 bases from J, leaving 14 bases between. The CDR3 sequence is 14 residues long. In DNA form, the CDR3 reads TGCGCCAGCAGCTTGGAACAGGGCCCGGGGCCCCTCCACTTT. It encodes CASSLEQGPGPLHF.

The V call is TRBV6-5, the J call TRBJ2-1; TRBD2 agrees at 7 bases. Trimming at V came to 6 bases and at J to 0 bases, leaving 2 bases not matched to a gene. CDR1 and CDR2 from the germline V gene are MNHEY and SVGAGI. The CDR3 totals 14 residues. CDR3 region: CASRGGDSYNEQFF. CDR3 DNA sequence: TGTGCCAGCAGGGGGGGGGACTCCTACAATGAGCAGTTCTTC.

CDR3 region: CASSWRDRTYNEQFF. The DNA of the CDR3 is TGTGCCAGCAGCTGGAGGGACAGAACCTACAATGAGCAGTTCTTC. The chain uses TRBV13 and TRBJ2-1; D might be TRBD1 (7 bases). The CDR3 is made up of 15 amino acids. V dropped 4 bases and J dropped 2 bases, with 12 bases sitting between them. Germline V gene lookup returns CDR1 PRHDT and CDR2 FYEKMQ (reference sequence).

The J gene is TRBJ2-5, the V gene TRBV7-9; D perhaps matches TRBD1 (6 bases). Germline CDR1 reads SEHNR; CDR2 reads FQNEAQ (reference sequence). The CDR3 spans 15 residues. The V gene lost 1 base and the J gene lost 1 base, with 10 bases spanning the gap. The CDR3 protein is CASSLEGGPQETQYF. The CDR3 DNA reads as TGTGCCAGCAGCTTAGAAGGGGGACCCCAAGAGACCCAGTACTTC.

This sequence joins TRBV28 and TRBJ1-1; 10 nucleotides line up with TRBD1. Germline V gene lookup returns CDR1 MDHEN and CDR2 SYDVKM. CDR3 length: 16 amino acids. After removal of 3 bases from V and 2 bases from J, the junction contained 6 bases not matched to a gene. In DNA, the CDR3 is TGTGCCAGCAGTTTCCTCAGGACAGGGGGAAACACTGAAGCTTTCTTT. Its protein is CASSFLRTGGNTEAFF.

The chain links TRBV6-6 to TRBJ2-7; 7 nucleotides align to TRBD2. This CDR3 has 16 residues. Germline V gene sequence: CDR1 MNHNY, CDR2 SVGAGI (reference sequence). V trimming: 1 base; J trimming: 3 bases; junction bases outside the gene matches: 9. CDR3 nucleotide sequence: TGTGCCAGCAGTTACTTCTCGGGACTAATAATCTACGAGCAGTACTTC. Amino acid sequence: CASSYFSGLIIYEQYF.

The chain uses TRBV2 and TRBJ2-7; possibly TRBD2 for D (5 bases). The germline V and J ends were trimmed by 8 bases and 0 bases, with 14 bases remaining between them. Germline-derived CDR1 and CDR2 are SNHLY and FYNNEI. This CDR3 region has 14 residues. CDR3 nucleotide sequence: TGTGCCAGCGGTCAAAGAGGGCCCTCCTACGAGCAGTACTTC. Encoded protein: CASGQRGPSYEQYF.

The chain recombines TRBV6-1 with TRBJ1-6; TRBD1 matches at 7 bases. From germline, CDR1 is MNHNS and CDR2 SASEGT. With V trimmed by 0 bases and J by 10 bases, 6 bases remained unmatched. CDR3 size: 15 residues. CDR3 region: CASSEARGGRSPLHF. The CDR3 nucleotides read TGTGCCAGCAGTGAAGCCCGAGGGGGCAGGTCACCCCTCCACTTT.

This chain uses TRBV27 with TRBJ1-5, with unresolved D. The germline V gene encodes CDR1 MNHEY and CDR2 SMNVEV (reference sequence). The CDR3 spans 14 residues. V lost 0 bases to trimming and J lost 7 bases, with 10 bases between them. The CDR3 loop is CASSLSGVGQPQHF. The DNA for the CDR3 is TGTGCCAGCAGTTTATCCGGGGTCGGGCAGCCCCAGCATTTT.

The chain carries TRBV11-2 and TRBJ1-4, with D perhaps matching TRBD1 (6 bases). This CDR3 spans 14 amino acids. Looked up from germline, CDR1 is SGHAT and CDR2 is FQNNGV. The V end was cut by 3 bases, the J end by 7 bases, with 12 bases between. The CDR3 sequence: CASSFQGQGEKLFF. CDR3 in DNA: TGTGCCAGCAGCTTTCAGGGGCAGGGTGAAAAACTGTTTTTT.

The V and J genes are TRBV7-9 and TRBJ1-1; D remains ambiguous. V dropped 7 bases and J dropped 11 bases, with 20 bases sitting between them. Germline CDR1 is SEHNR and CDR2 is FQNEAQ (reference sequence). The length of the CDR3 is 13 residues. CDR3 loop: CASNQPPRRRAFF. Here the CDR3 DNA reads TGTGCCAGCAATCAACCCCCCAGGAGGAGGGCTTTCTTT.

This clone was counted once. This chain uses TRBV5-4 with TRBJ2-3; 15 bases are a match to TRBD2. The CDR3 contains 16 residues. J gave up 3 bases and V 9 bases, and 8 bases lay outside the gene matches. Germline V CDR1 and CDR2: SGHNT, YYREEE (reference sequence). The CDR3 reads CATTSGTSGRTDTQYF. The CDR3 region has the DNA TGTGCCACCACGTCCGGGACTAGCGGGAGGACAGATACGCAGTATTTT.

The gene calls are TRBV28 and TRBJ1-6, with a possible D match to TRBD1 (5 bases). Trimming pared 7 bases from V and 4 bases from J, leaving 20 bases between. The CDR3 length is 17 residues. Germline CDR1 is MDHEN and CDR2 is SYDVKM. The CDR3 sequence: CASNLWGEPVYNSPLHF. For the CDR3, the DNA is TGTGCCAGCAACCTCTGGGGGGAGCCAGTGTATAATTCACCCCTCCACTTT.

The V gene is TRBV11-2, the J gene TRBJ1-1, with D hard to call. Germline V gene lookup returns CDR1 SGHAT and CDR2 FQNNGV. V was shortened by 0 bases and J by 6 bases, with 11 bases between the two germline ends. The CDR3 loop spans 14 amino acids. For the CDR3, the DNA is TGTGCCAGCAGCTTAGAGAGGGTTGGGGCTGAAGCTTTCTTT. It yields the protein CASSLERVGAEAFF.

Here the CDR3 DNA reads TGCGCCAGCAGCCCCGGACAGGGGGGTCTCGAGCAGTACTTC. Translated, it gives CASSPGQGGLEQYF. V is TRBV5-1 and J is TRBJ2-7, with 10 bases lining up with TRBD1. V was clipped by 4 bases and J by 6 bases; unmatched bases: 7. CDR3 length: 14 residues. Germline CDR1 and CDR2: SGHRS and YFSETQ.

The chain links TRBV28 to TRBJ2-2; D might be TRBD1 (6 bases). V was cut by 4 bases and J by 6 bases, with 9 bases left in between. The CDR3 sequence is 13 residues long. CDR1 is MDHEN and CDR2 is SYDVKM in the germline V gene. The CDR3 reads CASSSRQAGELFF. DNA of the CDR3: TGTGCCAGCAGTTCCCGACAGGCCGGGGAGCTGTTTTTT. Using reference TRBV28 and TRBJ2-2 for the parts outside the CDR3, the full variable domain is DVKVTQSSRYLVKRTGEKVFLECVQDMDHENMFWYRQDPGLGLRLIYFSYDVKMKEKGDIPEGYSVSREKKERFSLILESASTNQTSMYLCASSSRQAGELFFGEGSRLTVL.